This T cell receptor beta chain emerged from a study of early stage breast cancer tumors. Study details: Most invasive tumors, about 75% of the 16, were ER+/PR+/HER2-.

The germline V gene encodes CDR1 WNHNN and CDR2 SYGVQD (reference sequence). V shed 6 bases and J 3 bases; nucleotides not matched to a gene: 8. The CDR3 runs to 15 residues. Assay used: immunoSEQ multiplex PCR; TCRdb lists only in-frame clones, some missing. This table holds 69,000 or so clones, 75% to 90% found once. Sequencing was carried out using blood. This clonotype originated in a person aged 35-49 years with breast cancer. This chain uses TRBV10-1 with TRBJ2-5, with 9 bases aligning to TRBD1. This CDR3 reads CASSAGWTGEETQYF. The CDR3 nucleotides are TGCGCCAGCAGCGCCGGATGGACAGGGGAAGAGACCCAGTACTTC.